These 9 T cell receptor beta chains were all obtained from the same sample, sequenced in a study of regulatory T cells in long-lasting Graves disease. Time point noted: newly diagnosed GD, antithyroid drugs for less than 3 months. PBMCs provided the RNA from which the TCR library was made. For TCR beta, libraries came from iRepertoire HTBI primers and Arm-PCR of CDR3 regions. TCRdb re-analysed the multiplex PCR reads in MiXCR, keeping a single row per CDR3 protein. This sample has approximately 400,000 distinct CDR3 sequences, with about an eighth found just once. The sample also formed part of further work on T cells in Graves' hyperthyroidism and ophthalmopathy.

Sample: peripheral blood mononuclear cells (PBMCs), taken at new diagnosis, from a patient treated with antithyroid drugs. The receptors were gathered from a woman aged 18 to 35 with Graves disease.

This sequence joins TRBV6-5 and TRBJ2-1; D call uncertain. The CDR3 spans 13 residues. The germline V and J ends were trimmed by 4 bases and 5 bases, with 9 bases remaining between them. Germline CDR1 MNHEY, CDR2 SVGAGI. The CDR3 DNA reads as TGTGCCAGCAGTTTGAACACGAACAATGAGCAGTTCTTC. Protein sequence: CASSLNTNNEQFF.

This clonotype appeared many times. The chain combines TRBV9 with TRBJ2-1; D remains ambiguous. The V and J ends lost 0 bases and 6 bases respectively, with 19 bases between them. Germline V gene sequence: CDR1 SGDLS, CDR2 YYNGEE. This CDR3 region has 17 residues. The CDR3 region is CASSVAVTPDRLNEQFF. The CDR3 DNA sequence: TGTGCCAGCAGCGTAGCAGTTACCCCAGATAGGCTCAATGAGCAGTTCTTC.

This clonotype was recorded many times. V is TRBV7-2 and J is TRBJ2-7; 12 bases align to TRBD1. Germline CDR1 SGHTA, CDR2 FQGNSA. The CDR3 spans 15 residues. The V and J ends lost 5 bases and 6 bases, in that order; junction bases with no gene match: 8. The CDR3 loop reads CASSAHGTGGIEQYF. The CDR3 region has the DNA TGTGCCAGCAGCGCGCACGGGACAGGGGGCATCGAGCAGTACTTC.

The CDR3 sequence: CASSPPTSKNIQYF. Written as DNA, the CDR3 is TGTGCCAGCTCACCACCGACTAGCAAAAACATTCAGTACTTC. V usage is TRBV18 and J usage is TRBJ2-4, with D maybe TRBD2 (6 bases). The V end was cut by 0 bases, the J end by 3 bases, with 6 bases between. This CDR3 comprises 14 residues. From germline, CDR1 is KGHSH and CDR2 LQKENI. The whole variable domain, filled in from reference TRBV18 and TRBJ2-4, reads NAGVMQNPRHLVRRRGQEARLRCSPMKGHSHVYWYRQLPEEGLKFMVYLQKENIIDESGMPKERFSAEFPKEGPSILRIQQVVRGDSAAYFCASSPPTSKNIQYFGAGTRLSVL.

This clonotype came up many times. The CDR3 DNA sequence: TGTGCCACCAGCAGAGAAGGGGTGAGGGTGAACACTGAAGCTTTCTTT. Its protein is CATSREGVRVNTEAFF. J is TRBJ1-1 and V is TRBV15; TRBD1 is a possible D gene (5 bases). Per the germline V gene, CDR1 is LNHNV and CDR2 is YYDKDF (reference sequence). V was trimmed by 0 bases and J by 0 bases, leaving 11 bases between them. The CDR3 covers 16 residues.

The gene calls are TRBV5-4 and TRBJ2-7; D may be TRBD1 (5 bases). Germline-derived CDR1 and CDR2 are SGHNT and YYREEE (reference sequence). Trimming removed 0 bases from V and 2 bases from J, with 9 bases in between. The CDR3 extends over 14 amino acids. CDR3 in amino acids: CASSLEQGPYEQYF. In DNA form, the CDR3 reads TGTGCCAGCAGCTTGGAGCAGGGTCCCTACGAGCAGTACTTC.

This clonotype was seen ten or more times. The V gene is TRBV28, the J gene TRBJ2-7, with TRBD2 matching over 10 bases. CDR1 and CDR2 (germline): MDHEN, SYDVKM. This CDR3 has 17 residues. V was clipped by 3 bases and J by 1 base; unmatched bases: 9. Written as DNA, the CDR3 is TGTGCCAGCAGTTTTGACCTAGCGGGAGTTTATTCCTACGAGCAGTACTTC. This encodes CASSFDLAGVYSYEQYF.

Regarding this clonotype: A much larger clone lies one base from this, so it may be a read error. The CDR3 ends on some other residue instead of the conserved phenylalanine or tryptophan, so this is likely a read error. The chain couples TRBV7-9 to TRBJ1-1; D gene uncertain. The CDR3 loop spans 11 amino acids. From germline, CDR1 is SEHNR and CDR2 FQNEAQ (reference sequence). Deletions cut 8 bases from V and 3 bases from J, with 7 bases between. The CDR3 is CASRSDTEAFL. CDR3 nucleotides: TGTGCCAGCCGCTCGGACACTGAAGCTTTCCTT.

This clonotype appeared many times. The V and J genes are TRBV10-3 and TRBJ2-7, with D possibly TRBD2 on 6 matching bases. The CDR3 totals 13 residues. Trimming removed 5 bases at V and 7 bases at J, with 15 bases between. Germline CDR1 is ENHRY and CDR2 is SYGVKD. The CDR3 loop is CAISSGGDWEQYV. CDR3 coding DNA: TGTGCCATCAGTTCCGGAGGGGACTGGGAGCAGTACGTC.